A single sample gave rise to the 20 T cell receptor beta chains below, sequenced in a study of cytomegalovirus exposure and HLA in healthy donors. PCR used 60 Vbeta primers and 13 Jbeta primers. The table came from immunoSEQ multiplex PCR; TCRdb's copy has only in-frame clones and leaves some out. The repertoire holds roughly 150,000 clones, around two thirds seen once, with 8.5% to 12% in the top ten. Source material: PBMCs. The receptors were gathered from a man aged 30 to 39 in good health and CMV-seropositive.

The CDR3 DNA reads TGTGCCAGCAGCCCCGGACAGGGCTTAGGTTCACCCCTCCACTTT. Encoded protein: CASSPGQGLGSPLHF. The chain links TRBV11-2 to TRBJ1-6, with TRBD1 matching over 8 bases. The CDR3 length is 15 residues. The J segment lost 9 bases and the V segment lost 5 bases, leaving 9 bases of the junction unmatched. In germline, CDR1 is SGHAT, CDR2 FQNNGV.

The V and J genes are TRBV30 and TRBJ1-2; D is possibly TRBD1 (5 bases). Germline V CDR1 and CDR2: GTSNPN, SVGIG (reference sequence). The CDR3 covers 12 residues. V shed 0 bases and J shed 7 bases, with 9 bases lying between them. The CDR3 is CAWSVQVGGYTF. CDR3 in DNA: TGTGCCTGGAGTGTACAGGTCGGTGGCTACACCTTC.

This clone occurred a few times. V usage is TRBV15 and J usage is TRBJ1-1; TRBD1 might be the D (6 bases). Germline V gene lookup returns CDR1 LNHNV and CDR2 YYDKDF (reference sequence). Trimming removed 3 bases from V and 5 bases from J, with 10 bases in between. There are 13 residues in the CDR3. CDR3 loop: CATSRQQGTEAFF. In nucleotides, the CDR3 is TGTGCCACCAGCAGGCAACAGGGAACTGAAGCTTTCTTT.

The chain is built from TRBV2 and TRBJ2-5; D is ambiguous. Looked up from germline, CDR1 is SNHLY and CDR2 is FYNNEI. V gave up 4 bases and J gave up 3 bases, with 12 bases separating them. The CDR3 totals 14 residues. CDR3 residues: CASSASAPKETQYF. CDR3 DNA sequence: TGTGCCAGCAGTGCCAGCGCGCCCAAAGAGACCCAGTACTTC.

This clone has a handful of counts. The V gene is TRBV29-1, the J gene TRBJ2-2; the match to TRBD1 covers 10 bases. CDR1 SQVTM and CDR2 ANQGSEA come from the germline V gene. Germline trimming cut 3 bases from V and 4 bases from J; bases unmatched to any gene: 2. CDR3 size: 14 residues. CDR3 nucleotide sequence: TGCAGCGTTGAGGGACAGGGGATCACCGGGGAGCTGTTTTTT. Protein sequence: CSVEGQGITGELFF.

The chain links TRBV6-5 to TRBJ2-5; D is perhaps TRBD1 (5 bases). The length of the CDR3 is 14 residues. With 4 bases removed from V and 1 base from J, the gap between germline ends came to 10 bases. Germline V lookup: CDR1 MNHEY, CDR2 SVGAGI. The CDR3 bases are TGTGCCAGCAGTTTTCAGGGTTCCCAAGAGACCCAGTACTTC. Residues: CASSFQGSQETQYF.

The chain employs TRBV5-6 and TRBJ1-3; no clear D gene. The CDR3 is 14 amino acids. V lost 0 bases to trimming and J lost 4 bases, with 8 bases between them. Looked up from germline, CDR1 is SGHDT and CDR2 is YYEEEE. Written as DNA, the CDR3 is TGTGCCAGCAGCTTGGGAGGCTTAGGAAACACCATATATTTT. This sequence encodes CASSLGGLGNTIYF.

This clone is a singleton in its sample. This rearrangement joins TRBV13 to TRBJ1-1, with D unclear. The CDR3 spans 13 residues. Germline-derived CDR1 and CDR2 are PRHDT and FYEKMQ (reference sequence). Trimming left V 10 bases short and J 5 bases short, with 17 bases between. The CDR3 nucleotides are TGTGCCACCCCGGGAAGGACTGATACTGAAGCTTTCTTT. The encoded protein is CATPGRTDTEAFF.

The J gene is TRBJ1-4, the V gene TRBV19; the D gene is possibly TRBD1 (6 bases). CDR3 length equals 14 residues. Trimming cost V 5 bases and J 7 bases, with 14 bases left between them. Germline V gives CDR1 LNHDA, CDR2 SQIVND (reference sequence). The CDR3 nucleotides are TGTGCCAGTAGTCCAGGGGATATGGGTGAAAAACTGTTTTTT. It specifies CASSPGDMGEKLFF.

The chain joins TRBV19 to TRBJ1-1; 8 bases align to TRBD1. Germline CDR1 LNHDA, CDR2 SQIVND (reference sequence). The trim removed 9 bases at V and 5 bases at J, leaving 11 bases unmatched. The CDR3 spans 14 residues. In DNA, the CDR3 is TGTGCCAGCCGTGGACAGGGAGTTTGGACTGAAGCTTTCTTT. Amino acids: CASRGQGVWTEAFF.

The V call is TRBV4-1, the J call TRBJ2-7, with TRBD2 matching over 8 bases. CDR1 MGHRA and CDR2 YSYEKL come from the germline V gene. V lost 4 bases and J lost 3; bases outside the gene matches: 11. The CDR3 covers 16 residues. CDR3 residues: CASSPGLAAMNYEQYF. The CDR3, as DNA: TGCGCCAGCAGCCCCGGACTAGCAGCTATGAACTACGAGCAGTACTTC.

This clone was seen only a few times. The rearrangement uses TRBV27 and TRBJ1-1, with a tentative D call TRBD1 (5 bases). Trimming removed 7 bases at V and 7 bases at J, with 19 bases between. The CDR3 is 14 amino acids. In germline, CDR1 is MNHEY, CDR2 SMNVEV (reference sequence). In DNA form, the CDR3 reads TGTGCCAGCATTCGTCAAGACAGATTTAATGAAGCTTTCTTT. Protein sequence: CASIRQDRFNEAFF.

Regarding this clone: As the CDR3 is not closed by the conserved phenylalanine or tryptophan, this likely results from a read error. The J gene is TRBJ2-7, the V gene TRBV5-6, with 12 bases lining up with TRBD1. Looked up from germline, CDR1 is SGHDT and CDR2 is YYEEEE. The trim removed 7 bases at V and 2 bases at J, leaving 10 bases unmatched. The CDR3 covers 16 residues. The CDR3 loop reads CASRRTGTGGAYEQYL. The CDR3 DNA reads as TGTGCCAGCCGACGGACCGGGACAGGGGGCGCCTACGAGCAGTACCTC.

The table lists this clone with a count of one. This chain connects TRBV18 to TRBJ2-4, with a weak D call TRBD1 (5 bases). Looked up from germline, CDR1 is KGHSH and CDR2 is LQKENI. Trimming removed 3 bases from V and 6 bases from J, with 12 bases in between. The length of the CDR3 is 14 residues. DNA of the CDR3: TGTGCCAGCTCACCGACAGAGGATGGAAACATTCAGTACTTC. This codes for CASSPTEDGNIQYF. Supplemented by reference TRBV18 and TRBJ2-4, the full variable domain reads NAGVMQNPRHLVRRRGQEARLRCSPMKGHSHVYWYRQLPEEGLKFMVYLQKENIIDESGMPKERFSAEFPKEGPSILRIQQVVRGDSAAYFCASSPTEDGNIQYFGAGTRLSVL.

J is TRBJ1-5 and V is TRBV19; TRBD1 matches 7 bases. Germline V gives CDR1 LNHDA, CDR2 SQIVND (reference sequence). J was trimmed by 0 bases and V by 5 bases; bases with no gene match: 10. The CDR3 totals 17 residues. CDR3 nucleotide sequence: TGTGCCAGTAGTCTACGGACAGGTATTGGTAGCAATCAGCCCCAGCATTTT. It codes for CASSLRTGIGSNQPQHF.

Notes on this clone: Other DNA variants within this sample encode the same CDR3. The chain has TRBV10-3 and TRBJ1-1; D unresolved. With 8 bases removed from V and 10 bases from J, the gap between germline ends came to 14 bases. The CDR3 has 11 residues. Germline V gene sequence: CDR1 ENHRY, CDR2 SYGVKD. CDR3 DNA: TGTGCCATCTTTACCGGGAGAGGAGCTTTCTTT. Its protein is CAIFTGRGAFF.

This chain's CDR3 is CASSLVGSRADTQYF. In DNA form, the CDR3 reads TGTGCCAGCAGTTTAGTTGGCAGCAGGGCGGATACGCAGTATTTT. V gene TRBV28 combines with J gene TRBJ2-3; D is perhaps TRBD1 (5 bases). This CDR3 comprises 15 residues. CDR1 is MDHEN and CDR2 is SYDVKM in the germline V gene. V lost 2 bases and J lost 6, with 15 bases in between.

In regard to this clone: Sequence at one end of the junction differs from germline and may be a read error. The chain recombines TRBV6-1 with TRBJ2-7; the D is unclear. Germline lookup yields CDR1 MNHNS and CDR2 SASEGT. The CDR3 is 11 residues long. Here the CDR3 DNA reads TGTGCCAGCAGTGATGCTACCCCAACGGACTTC. It is translated as CASSDATPTDF.

As concerns this clone: The junction departs from the called germline gene at one end, perhaps through a read error. The V call is TRBV7-7, the J call TRBJ1-5; D is uncertain. Germline CDR1 SSHAT, CDR2 FNYEAQ (reference sequence). The CDR3 consists of 17 residues. The CDR3 DNA sequence: TGTGCTAGCAGCGCTGCTTTTAAGGACTGGAAGAATCAGCCCCAGCATTTT. Protein: CASSAAFKDWKNQPQHF.

This clone was observed a single time. The chain recombines TRBV7-8 with TRBJ2-3; D remains ambiguous. Trimming pared 7 bases from V and 2 bases from J, leaving 13 bases between. This CDR3 is built from 14 residues. Germline V gene sequence: CDR1 SGHVS, CDR2 FQNEAQ. The CDR3, as DNA: TGTGCCAGCACCGCCACGGGTCTCACAGATACGCAGTATTTT. The encoded protein is CASTATGLTDTQYF.